The rows below give T cell receptor beta chains drawn from one sample of a study of CD8 T cells in Susac syndrome. TCRdb reprocessed the immunoSEQ multiplex PCR reads with MiXCR, giving one entry per CDR3 protein. The sample yields 250,000 to 300,000 distinct CDR3 sequences, around 85% seen once. Sequences were obtained from CD8+ T cells from PBMCs. These receptors came from a human donor with multiple sclerosis. The CDR3 runs from the conserved cysteine through the conserved F or W. A D gene is named only where the DNA matches it firmly. The size of a clone is reported for some rows only, either as once, few or many, or as a class for expanded clones.

v_call	j_call	cdr3_length	clone_size	d_call	cdr3_aa	cdr3_nt
TRBV6-1	TRBJ2-7	15	-	TRBD2	CASSTLVAGGDEQYF	TGTGCCAGCAGTACGCTGGTAGCGGGAGGAGATGAGCAGTACTTC
TRBV30	TRBJ2-7	13	once	-	CAWSAGTQGEQYF	TGTGCCTGGAGTGCAGGGACACAAGGCGAGCAGTACTTC
TRBV19	TRBJ1-1	14	-	-	CASSIGQGAPEAFF	TGTGCCAGTAGTATAGGGCAGGGCGCACCTGAAGCTTTCTTT
TRBV25-1	TRBJ2-4	17	-	TRBD1	CASRSGTGIEAKNIQYF	TGTGCCAGCAGATCCGGGACAGGGATTGAAGCCAAAAACATTCAGTACTTC
TRBV12-3/TRBV12-4	TRBJ2-2	13	-	-	CASSPTDTGELFF	TGTGCCAGCAGTCCAACAGACACCGGGGAGCTGTTTTTT
TRBV18	TRBJ1-1	15	-	-	CASSPGLSPGTEAFF	TGTGCCAGCTCACCTGGACTGTCCCCGGGCACTGAAGCTTTCTTT
TRBV27	TRBJ2-4	13	-	TRBD1	CASSLSPGTVPYF	TGTGCCAGCAGTTTATCCCCAGGGACAGTACCGTACTTC
TRBV9	TRBJ2-3	19	-	TRBD2	CASSALRYMTSGITDTQYF	TGTGCCAGCAGCGCGCTGAGGTACATGACTAGCGGGATCACAGATACGCAGTATTTT
TRBV4-3	TRBJ2-1	18	-	TRBD2	CASSQNRAGLAGGPQQFF	TGCGCCAGCAGCCAAAATAGAGCGGGACTAGCGGGAGGGCCTCAGCAGTTCTTC
TRBV28	TRBJ2-5	14	once	-	CASSVQGTPETQYF	TGTGCCAGCAGTGTACAGGGAACCCCAGAGACCCAGTACTTC
TRBV15	TRBJ2-1	17	-	-	CATSTTPGVSSYNEQFF	TGTGCCACCAGCACCACTCCGGGGGTGAGCTCCTACAATGAGCAGTTCTTC
TRBV4-3	TRBJ1-5	15	-	-	CASSPGRTSNQPQHF	TGCGCCAGCAGCCCCGGACGGACTAGCAATCAGCCCCAGCATTTT
TRBV6-2/TRBV6-3	TRBJ2-1	12	-	-	CASSYGENEQFF	TGTGCCAGCAGTTATGGGGAGAATGAGCAGTTCTTC
TRBV7-3	TRBJ2-1	15	-	TRBD1	CASSLWDRVGNEQFF	TGTGCCAGCAGCTTATGGGACAGGGTGGGCAATGAGCAGTTCTTC
TRBV6-5	TRBJ2-7	15	-	-	CASSLGDPQVYEQYF	TGTGCCAGCAGTTTGGGTGATCCCCAGGTTTACGAGCAGTACTTC
TRBV5-6	TRBJ2-1	16	-	-	CASSHEGISSYNEQFF	TGTGCCAGCAGCCATGAAGGGATAAGCTCCTACAATGAGCAGTTCTTC
TRBV29-1	TRBJ2-6	12	once	-	CSVEDRANVLTF	TGCAGCGTTGAAGACAGGGCCAACGTCCTGACTTTC